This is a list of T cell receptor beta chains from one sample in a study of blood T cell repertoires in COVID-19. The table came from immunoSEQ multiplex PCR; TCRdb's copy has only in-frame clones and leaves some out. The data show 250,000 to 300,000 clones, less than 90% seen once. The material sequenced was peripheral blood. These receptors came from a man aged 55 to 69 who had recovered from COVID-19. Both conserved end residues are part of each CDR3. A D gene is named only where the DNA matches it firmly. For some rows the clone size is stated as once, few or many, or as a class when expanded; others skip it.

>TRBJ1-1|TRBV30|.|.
CAWSTQGNTEAFF
TGTGCCTGGAGTACCCAGGGTAACACTGAAGCTTTCTTT
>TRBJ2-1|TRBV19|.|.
CASSISLQSFREQFF
TGTGCCAGTAGTATTAGCCTACAATCCTTTAGAGAGCAGTTCTTC
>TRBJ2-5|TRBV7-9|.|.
CASSPRGGRETQYF
TGTGCCAGCAGCCCTAGAGGGGGACGGGAGACCCAGTACTTC
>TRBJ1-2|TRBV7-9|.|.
CASSRDYGYTF
TGTGCCAGCAGCCGGGACTATGGCTACACCTTC
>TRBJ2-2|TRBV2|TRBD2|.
CASQREGRTGELFF
TGTGCCAGCCAGCGGGAGGGCCGCACCGGGGAGCTGTTTTTT
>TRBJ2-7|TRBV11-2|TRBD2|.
CASSFTAGLGYEQYF
TGTGCCAGCAGCTTTACAGCGGGACTTGGGTACGAGCAGTACTTC
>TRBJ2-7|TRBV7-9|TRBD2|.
CASSPLAGGRYEQYF
TGTGCCAGCAGTCCTCTAGCGGGGGGGAGATACGAGCAGTACTTC
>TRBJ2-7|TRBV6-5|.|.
CASSYFRQAEQYF
TGTGCCAGCAGTTACTTTAGACAGGCAGAGCAGTACTTC
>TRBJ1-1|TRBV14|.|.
CASSQKIRGLSTEAFF
TGTGCCAGCAGTCAGAAAATAAGGGGGTTGAGCACTGAAGCTTTCTTT
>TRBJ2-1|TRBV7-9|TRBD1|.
CASSGRDSSYNEQFF
TGTGCCAGCAGCGGCCGGGACAGCTCCTACAATGAGCAGTTCTTC
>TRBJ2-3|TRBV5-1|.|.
CASSLSAGARTDTQYF
TGCGCCAGCAGCTTGTCTGCGGGGGCCCGCACAGATACGCAGTATTTT
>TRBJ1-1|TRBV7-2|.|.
CASSLDGRENTEAFF
TGTGCCAGCAGCTTAGATGGACGGGAGAACACTGAAGCTTTCTTT
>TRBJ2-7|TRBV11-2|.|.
CASSLGFGQGYEQYF
TGTGCCAGCAGCTTAGGGTTCGGGCAGGGGTACGAGCAGTACTTC
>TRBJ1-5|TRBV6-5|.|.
CASSYNSGKQPQHF
TGTGCCAGCAGTTATAACTCGGGGAAGCAGCCCCAGCATTTT
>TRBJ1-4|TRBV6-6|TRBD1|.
CASSSQQGAYEKLFF
TGTGCCAGCAGTAGTCAACAGGGGGCTTATGAAAAACTGTTTTTT
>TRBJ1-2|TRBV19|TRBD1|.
CASTTPRTGGPNYGYTF
TGTGCCAGTACCACACCCCGGACAGGGGGCCCTAACTATGGCTACACCTTC
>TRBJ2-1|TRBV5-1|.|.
CASSLRAGRSRFDEQFF
TGCGCCAGCAGCTTGAGGGCGGGGCGGTCCAGGTTCGATGAGCAGTTCTTC
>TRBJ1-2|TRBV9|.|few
CASSVASGFYYGYTF
TGTGCCAGCAGCGTAGCTTCCGGGTTTTACTATGGCTACACCTTC
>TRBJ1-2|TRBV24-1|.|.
CATRYRVGYTF
TGTGCCACCAGGTACAGGGTTGGCTACACCTTC
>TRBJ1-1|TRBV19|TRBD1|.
CASSMGQRNTEAFF
TGTGCCAGTAGTATGGGACAGAGGAACACTGAAGCTTTCTTT
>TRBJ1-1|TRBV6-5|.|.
CASSYSEKNTEAFF
TGTGCCAGCAGTTACTCTGAGAAGAACACTGAAGCTTTCTTT
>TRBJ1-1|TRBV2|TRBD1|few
CASGTGGTEAFF
TGTGCCAGCGGTACAGGGGGAACTGAAGCTTTCTTT
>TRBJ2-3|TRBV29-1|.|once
CSVELSYNTDTQYF
TGCAGCGTTGAATTGTCTTACAACACAGATACGCAGTATTTT
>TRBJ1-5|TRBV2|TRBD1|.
CASTDRAGGNQPQHF
TGTGCCAGCACCGACAGGGCCGGCGGCAATCAGCCCCAGCATTTT
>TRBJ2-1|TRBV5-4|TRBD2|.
CASRKVPGSGGYNEQFF
TGTGCCAGCAGAAAGGTACCGGGTAGCGGGGGGTACAATGAGCAGTTCTTC
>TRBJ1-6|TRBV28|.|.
CASSLVGRLYNSPLHF
TGTGCCAGCAGTTTAGTAGGGAGACTGTATAATTCACCCCTCCACTTT
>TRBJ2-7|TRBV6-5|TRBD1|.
CASSPDRTSSYEQYF
TGTGCCAGCAGTCCGGACAGGACAAGCTCCTACGAGCAGTACTTC
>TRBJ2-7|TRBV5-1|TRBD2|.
CASSLTSGRTYEQYF
TGCGCCAGCAGCCTGACTAGCGGGAGGACCTACGAGCAGTACTTC
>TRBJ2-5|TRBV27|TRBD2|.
CASSPRRGGLETQYF
TGTGCCAGCAGCCCCCGGCGGGGGGGCCTAGAGACCCAGTACTTC
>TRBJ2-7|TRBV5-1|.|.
CASSLLGEREQYF
TGCGCCAGCAGCTTGTTAGGCGAGCGGGAGCAGTACTTC
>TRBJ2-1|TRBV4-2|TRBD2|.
CASSHWGGGGADEQFF
TGTGCCAGCAGCCACTGGGGTGGCGGGGGGGCGGATGAGCAGTTCTTC
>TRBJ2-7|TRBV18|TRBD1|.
CASSPRSRGYEQYF
TGTGCCAGCTCACCACGGAGCAGGGGGTACGAGCAGTACTTC
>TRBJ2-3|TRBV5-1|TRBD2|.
CASSSTSGLTDTQYF
TGCGCCAGCAGCTCAACTAGCGGACTCACAGATACGCAGTATTTT
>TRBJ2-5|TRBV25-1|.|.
CASSEFNGPRKGETQYF
TGTGCCAGCAGTGAATTCAACGGGCCTCGAAAGGGGGAGACCCAGTACTTC
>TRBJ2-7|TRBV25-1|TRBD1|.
CASSSPGVDRGLGEQYF
TGTGCCAGCAGTTCGCCAGGAGTGGACAGGGGGCTCGGCGAGCAGTACTTC
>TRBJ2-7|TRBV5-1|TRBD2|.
CASSLGVAGPYEQYF
TGCGCCAGCAGCTTGGGGGTAGCGGGGCCCTACGAGCAGTACTTC
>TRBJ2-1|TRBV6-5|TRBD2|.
CASRLPGLAYNEQFF
TGTGCCAGCAGATTACCGGGACTAGCCTACAATGAGCAGTTCTTC